The 17 T cell receptor beta chains below were found in one sample sequenced in a study of graft-versus-host responses after intestinal transplantation. Some clones are missing from TCRdb's copy, which holds only in-frame ones; the method was immunoSEQ multiplex PCR. The sample has some 40,000 clones, roughly 90% seen once. Sequencing was performed on PBMCs, taken 524 days after transplant. These TCRs come from a human patient who received an intestinal transplant, so some T cells may come from the graft donor.

The gene calls are TRBV6-1 and TRBJ2-7, with 10 bases aligning to TRBD1. Germline CDR1 MNHNS, CDR2 SASEGT. The V gene end was trimmed by 10 bases and the J gene end by 3 bases; junction bases not matched to a gene: 6. CDR3 length: 13 residues. The CDR3 sequence is CANGTGVSYEQYF. The CDR3 DNA reads TGTGCCAACGGGACAGGGGTGAGCTACGAGCAGTACTTC.

V gene TRBV27 combines with J gene TRBJ2-2, with unresolved D. V was trimmed by 0 bases and J by 2 bases, leaving 7 bases between them. Germline lookup yields CDR1 MNHEY and CDR2 SMNVEV (reference sequence). The CDR3 is made up of 15 amino acids. The CDR3 loop reads CASSLSTVNTGELFF. The DNA for the CDR3 is TGTGCCAGCAGTTTATCCACGGTTAACACCGGGGAGCTGTTTTTT.

V usage is TRBV28 and J usage is TRBJ1-5, with TRBD1 as a possible D gene (5 bases). The CDR3 contains 13 residues. V was clipped by 11 bases and J by 8 bases, with 19 bases between them. Germline V gene lookup returns CDR1 MDHEN and CDR2 SYDVKM. The CDR3 loop is CAGGDRTVEPQHF. DNA of the CDR3: TGTGCCGGGGGGGATCGCACAGTCGAGCCCCAGCATTTT.

The chain uses TRBV6-6 and TRBJ1-2; D remains unclear. The germline V and J ends were trimmed by 6 bases and 2 bases, with 13 bases remaining between them. The CDR3 contains 14 residues. CDR1 and CDR2 (germline): MNHNY, SVGAGI (reference sequence). CDR3 DNA: TGTGCCAGCAGCTTACTACCAGTCAACTATGGCTACACCTTC. It translates to CASSLLPVNYGYTF.

V usage is TRBV7-9 and J usage is TRBJ1-4; D not resolved. CDR3 length equals 14 residues. Germline CDR1 is SEHNR and CDR2 is FQNEAQ (reference sequence). V lost 4 bases to trimming and J lost 0 bases, with 6 bases between them. CDR3 amino acids: CASSYTATNEKLFF. CDR3 bases: TGTGCCAGCAGCTATACGGCAACTAATGAAAAACTGTTTTTT.

CDR3 in amino acids: CASSIGSGELFF. The CDR3, as DNA: TGTGCCAGTAGTATAGGGTCCGGGGAGCTGTTTTTT. This chain joins TRBV19 and TRBJ2-2; D is unresolved. Trimming removed 1 base at V and 6 bases at J, with 3 bases between. CDR3 size: 12 residues. Germline-derived CDR1 and CDR2 are LNHDA and SQIVND (reference sequence).

V and J are TRBV15 and TRBJ2-3; 9 nucleotides align to TRBD2. The germline gives CDR1 LNHNV, CDR2 YYDKDF (reference sequence). CDR3 length: 16 amino acids. The ends lost 5 bases at V and 0 bases at J; junction bases unmatched: 6. The CDR3 DNA sequence: TGTGCCACCAGCTCTAGCGGGAAAAGGAGCACAGATACGCAGTATTTT. Its protein product is CATSSSGKRSTDTQYF.

The rearrangement links TRBV6-9 to TRBJ1-4; possibly TRBD1 for D (5 bases). This CDR3 has 15 residues. CDR1 MNHGY and CDR2 SVAAGI come from the germline V gene. V lost 3 bases to trimming and J lost 5 bases, with 13 bases between them. CDR3 coding DNA: TGTGCCAGCAGTTACTCGGCAGGGCAAAATGAAAAACTGTTTTTT. Translated, it gives CASSYSAGQNEKLFF.

The genes are TRBV6-1 and TRBJ1-4; D is perhaps TRBD1 (6 bases). The V gene's germline CDR1 is MNHNS and CDR2 SASEGT. Trimming took 4 bases from V and 8 from J, leaving 14 bases between them. The CDR3 has 14 amino acids. The CDR3 DNA follows: TGTGCCAGCAGTGTGTACAGGGTTGGAGAAAAACTGTTTTTT. Translation gives CASSVYRVGEKLFF.

This clone was counted a single time. The V and J genes are TRBV4-1 and TRBJ2-1; the match to TRBD1 covers 7 bases. Trimming removed 1 base from V and 13 bases from J; junction bases left unmatched: 13. CDR1 is MGHRA, CDR2 YSYEKL, per germline. There are 15 residues in the CDR3. In DNA, the CDR3 is TGCGCCAGCAGCCAAGTCACCACCCGGGACAGTGATCAGTTCTTC. This codes for CASSQVTTRDSDQFF.

This chain connects TRBV19 to TRBJ2-5, with TRBD1 identical over 7 bases. In germline, CDR1 is LNHDA, CDR2 SQIVND (reference sequence). The CDR3 totals 14 residues. V shed 5 bases, J shed 5 bases, and the junction held 8 bases outside the gene matches. CDR3 DNA: TGTGCCAGTAGTCCTACAGGGGCCGGGGAGACCCAGTACTTC. Translating it yields CASSPTGAGETQYF.

The V and J genes are TRBV7-9 and TRBJ2-5, with D possibly called TRBD1 or TRBD2 (5 bases each). Germline CDR1 is SEHNR and CDR2 is FQNEAQ (reference sequence). V was clipped by 5 bases and J by 2 bases, with 6 bases between them. The CDR3 totals 12 residues. The CDR3 loop reads CASSEGQETQYF. The DNA of the CDR3 is TGTGCCAGCAGCGAGGGGCAAGAGACCCAGTACTTC.

The V and J genes are TRBV27 and TRBJ2-7, with D perhaps TRBD2 (5 bases). V lost 6 bases, J lost 3 bases, and 15 bases lay in between. This CDR3 has 14 amino acids. Germline CDR1 is MNHEY and CDR2 is SMNVEV (reference sequence). The CDR3 loop is CASSPRTSHYEQYF. DNA of the CDR3: TGTGCCAGCAGCCCCCGGACTTCCCACTACGAGCAGTACTTC.

CDR3 bases: TGTGCCAGCAGCTCTCAGGGGGAATCCTTAAACAATGAGCAGTTCTTC. Encoded protein: CASSSQGESLNNEQFF. The chain recombines TRBV5-4 with TRBJ2-1; 7 bases line up with TRBD1. J was trimmed by 5 bases and V by 3 bases; bases with no gene match: 11. The CDR3 runs to 16 residues. Germline loops: CDR1 SGHNT, CDR2 YYREEE (reference sequence).

This clone was observed a handful of times. The chain recombines TRBV30 with TRBJ2-7, with no clear D. Germline V gives CDR1 GTSNPN, CDR2 SVGIG (reference sequence). This CDR3 spans 12 amino acids. V gave up 1 base and J gave up 2 bases, with 6 bases separating them. This CDR3 reads CAWSATTYEQYF. In nucleotides, the CDR3 is TGTGCCTGGAGTGCAACTACCTACGAGCAGTACTTC.

This chain connects TRBV10-3 to TRBJ2-3; D not certain. V was cut by 0 bases and J by 2 bases, with 9 bases left in between. The germline CDR1 and CDR2 sequences are ENHRY and SYGVKD. CDR3 size: 15 residues. As DNA, the CDR3 is TGTGCCATCAGTGAGTCGATGGTATCCACAGATACGCAGTATTTT. Translating it yields CAISESMVSTDTQYF.

This chain links TRBV2 with TRBJ1-2; 7 nucleotides match TRBD1. J was trimmed by 5 bases and V by 7 bases; bases with no gene match: 19. The CDR3 totals 17 residues. Germline-derived CDR1 and CDR2 are SNHLY and FYNNEI. The CDR3 nucleotides are TGTGCCAGCACCCCGGGACAGCTTATGAGAGAGGGTTATGGCTACACCTTC. This sequence encodes CASTPGQLMREGYGYTF. Filled out from reference TRBV2 and TRBJ1-2, the complete variable domain reads EPEVTQTPSHQVTQMGQEVILRCVPISNHLYFYWYRQILGQKVEFLVSFYNNEISEKSEIFDDQFSVERPDGSNFTLKIRSTKLEDSAMYFCASTPGQLMREGYGYTFGSGTRLTVV.